This entry lists 20 T cell receptor beta chains sequenced from one sample in a study of vaccination and CD4 T cells after COVID-19. Time point meaning: late sampling 161 to 241 days after vaccination in three convalescent patients. MiXCR, applied by TCRdb to the PCR reads, yields one record per CDR3 protein. Here the sample spans tens of thousands of distinct CDR3 sequences, roughly 50% being singletons. Here the sequenced sample was CD4+ T cells from blood, taken about 7 months after SARS-CoV-2 vaccination. All receptors derive from a human donor who had recovered from COVID-19.

The rearrangement uses TRBV10-3 and TRBJ2-3; D may correspond to TRBD1 or TRBD2 (5 bases each). Germline CDR1 ENHRY, CDR2 SYGVKD. The CDR3 has 16 residues. The V gene lost 6 bases and the J gene lost 3 bases, with 19 bases spanning the gap. The CDR3 bases are TGTGCCATCAGAATCGGCCAGGGTGAGGGAACAGATACGCAGTATTTT. This encodes CAIRIGQGEGTDTQYF.

The chain joins TRBV7-6 to TRBJ2-7; TRBD2 matches at 13 bases. The CDR3 covers 14 residues. Looked up from germline, CDR1 is SGHVS and CDR2 is FNYEAQ. The J segment lost 5 bases and the V segment lost 7 bases, leaving 5 bases of the junction unmatched. CDR3 bases: TGTGCCAGCACCCAACTAGCGGGAGGGCACGAGCAGTACTTC. It codes for CASTQLAGGHEQYF. The whole variable domain, remainder taken from reference TRBV7-6 and TRBJ2-7, is GAGVSQSPRYKVTKRGQDVALRCDPISGHVSLYWYRQALGQGPEFLTYFNYEAQQDKSGLPNDRFSAERPEGSISTLTIQRTEQRDSAMYRCASTQLAGGHEQYFGPGTRLTVT.

This clonotype was detected only a few times. The chain combines TRBV28 with TRBJ1-2; D remains unclear. Trimming stripped 7 bases from V and 5 bases from J, with 14 bases between. Germline V gene data show CDR1 as MDHEN and CDR2 as SYDVKM. The CDR3 is 13 amino acids. The CDR3 DNA reads as TGTGCCAGCAACCCCATCTTAGGATATGGCTACACCTTC. Protein product: CASNPILGYGYTF.

This clonotype was found a few times. At one end, the junction sequence differs from germline, possibly due to a read error. The chain combines TRBV6-2 or TRBV6-3 with TRBJ2-5, with unresolved D. In germline, CDR1 is MNHEY, CDR2 SVGEGT. This CDR3 is built from 15 residues. This CDR3 is CASSPWVAPQGTQYF. DNA for the CDR3: TGTGCCAGCAGTCCCTGGGTTGCGCCTCAAGGGACCCAGTACTTC.

The gene calls are TRBV20-1 and TRBJ1-1, with D unclear. The ends were cut back, 1 base at V and 6 bases at J, with 18 bases in the middle. The CDR3 spans 15 residues. Germline V gives CDR1 DFQATT, CDR2 SNEGSKA (reference sequence). The CDR3 protein is CSARVLETNIAEAFF. CDR3 coding DNA: TGCAGTGCTAGAGTCTTGGAAACTAACATCGCTGAAGCTTTCTTT.

The chain links TRBV10-3 to TRBJ2-7; 7 bases match TRBD2. CDR3 length: 14 amino acids. V was pared by 1 base and J by 2 bases, with 2 bases of the junction left unmatched. CDR1 is ENHRY and CDR2 is SYGVKD in the germline V gene. CDR3 in amino acids: CAISELAGPYEQYF. CDR3 coding DNA: TGTGCCATCAGTGAGTTAGCGGGCCCCTACGAGCAGTACTTC.

The chain uses TRBV27 and TRBJ2-7; no definite D call. The V gene lost 4 bases and the J gene lost 2 bases, with 9 bases spanning the gap. Germline assignment: CDR1 MNHEY and CDR2 SMNVEV (reference sequence). The CDR3 totals 13 residues. The CDR3 sequence is CASSWAATYEQYF. The CDR3 coding sequence is TGTGCCAGCAGTTGGGCGGCGACCTACGAGCAGTACTTC.

This chain joins TRBV29-1 and TRBJ2-1; possible D gene TRBD1, 5 bases. This CDR3 has 14 amino acids. V was shortened by 3 bases and J by 2 bases, with 11 bases between the two germline ends. Germline lookup yields CDR1 SQVTM and CDR2 ANQGSEA. The CDR3 sequence: CSVEVKGTYNEQFF. In DNA, the CDR3 is TGCAGCGTTGAGGTTAAGGGGACCTACAATGAGCAGTTCTTC.

V is TRBV6-1 and J is TRBJ2-2; unclear D gene. The CDR3 consists of 12 residues. The germline gives CDR1 MNHNS, CDR2 SASEGT. The V gene lost 7 bases and the J gene lost 8 bases, with 11 bases spanning the gap. CDR3 amino acids: CASTDGIGELFF. The CDR3 DNA is TGTGCCAGCACCGATGGGATTGGGGAGCTGTTTTTT.

This clonotype has only a few counts. The rearrangement joins TRBV6-2 or TRBV6-3 to TRBJ2-1; 8 bases align to TRBD2. J lost 4 bases, V lost 7 bases, and 15 bases had no gene match. Germline assignment: CDR1 MNHEY and CDR2 SVGEGT. This CDR3 is built from 17 residues. CDR3 bases: TGTGCCAGCAACTTAGCGGGAACTACTCCTGGGTACAATGAGCAGTTCTTC. This codes for CASNLAGTTPGYNEQFF.

The chain has TRBV28 and TRBJ2-7; D remains unclear. Germline CDR1 reads MDHEN; CDR2 reads SYDVKM. There are 11 residues in the CDR3. V lost 6 bases to trimming and J lost 3 bases, with 6 bases between them. The CDR3 sequence is CASRTRYEQYF. The CDR3 DNA sequence: TGTGCCAGCAGAACCCGCTACGAGCAGTACTTC.

The gene calls are TRBV7-2 and TRBJ2-3, with D tentatively TRBD2 (5 bases). Trimming removed 4 bases from V and 8 bases from J, with 10 bases in between. This CDR3 is 12 amino acids long. CDR1 SGHTA and CDR2 FQGNSA come from the germline V gene. The CDR3 is CASSSGLSTQYF. CDR3 sequence (DNA): TGTGCCAGCAGCTCAGGACTTTCTACGCAGTATTTT. Supplemented by reference TRBV7-2 and TRBJ2-3, the full variable domain reads GAGVSQSPSNKVTEKGKDVELRCDPISGHTALYWYRQSLGQGLEFLIYFQGNSAPDKSGLPSDRFSAERTGGSVSTLTIQRTQQEDSAVYLCASSSGLSTQYFGPGTRLTVL.

This chain joins TRBV11-2 and TRBJ2-7, with TRBD1 matching over 9 bases. Germline lookup yields CDR1 SGHAT and CDR2 FQNNGV. The length of the CDR3 is 16 residues. The J segment lost 4 bases and the V segment lost 0 bases, leaving 7 bases of the junction unmatched. CDR3 residues: CASSLDLIGQGYEQYF. The DNA for the CDR3 is TGTGCCAGCAGCTTAGATCTTATTGGACAGGGGTACGAGCAGTACTTC.

This sequence joins TRBV10-3 and TRBJ2-2, with 11 bases identical to TRBD1. V was clipped by 6 bases and J by 5 bases; unmatched bases: 11. CDR3 size: 17 residues. Per the germline V gene, CDR1 is ENHRY and CDR2 is SYGVKD. CDR3 bases: TGTGCCATCAGCGGCACTACCGGGACAGGGGGGACCGGGGAGCTGTTTTTT. This encodes CAISGTTGTGGTGELFF.

The chain carries TRBV27 and TRBJ1-4, with 9 bases identical to TRBD1. The germline V gene encodes CDR1 MNHEY and CDR2 SMNVEV (reference sequence). Trimming removed 4 bases from V and 3 bases from J; junction bases left unmatched: 0. The CDR3 runs 14 residues. The CDR3 bases are TGTGCCAGCAGTTGGACAGGGGCTAATGAAAAACTGTTTTTT. Protein sequence: CASSWTGANEKLFF. Based on the CDR3 plus reference TRBV27 and TRBJ1-4, the full variable domain is EAQVTQNPRYLITVTGKKLTVTCSQNMNHEYMSWYRQDPGLGLRQIYYSMNVEVTDKGDVPEGYKVSRKEKRNFPLILESPSPNQTSLYFCASSWTGANEKLFFGSGTQLSVL.

V and J are TRBV20-1 and TRBJ2-5; 7 bases map to TRBD1. Germline assignment: CDR1 DFQATT and CDR2 SNEGSKA (reference sequence). The J segment lost 4 bases and the V segment lost 6 bases, leaving 14 bases of the junction unmatched. This CDR3 is built from 15 residues. CDR3 bases: TGCAGTGCCAAAAGCGAGGGGGCTTCAGGAGAGACCCAGTACTTC. Residues: CSAKSEGASGETQYF.

The chain carries TRBV27 and TRBJ1-1; D ambiguous. Germline lookup yields CDR1 MNHEY and CDR2 SMNVEV (reference sequence). Trimming cost V 0 bases and J 1 base, with 9 bases left between them. The CDR3 is made up of 15 amino acids. CDR3 protein: CASSLSSGQNTEAFF. CDR3 bases: TGTGCCAGCAGTTTATCGTCCGGCCAGAACACTGAAGCTTTCTTT.

This clonotype was found a few times. V usage is TRBV27 and J usage is TRBJ1-5; D is ambiguous. CDR3 size: 15 residues. Looked up from germline, CDR1 is MNHEY and CDR2 is SMNVEV (reference sequence). V dropped 3 bases and J dropped 0 bases, with 9 bases sitting between them. The CDR3 nucleotides are TGTGCCAGCAGTTTTCGTAGGGATAGCAATCAGCCCCAGCATTTT. Translation: CASSFRRDSNQPQHF.

V usage is TRBV5-3 and J usage is TRBJ2-3, with 7 bases fitting TRBD2. TRBV5-3 is marked as an open reading frame, function uncertain. The V gene end was trimmed by 8 bases and the J gene end by 0 bases; junction bases not matched to a gene: 12. CDR3 length: 16 amino acids. The CDR3 coding sequence is TGTGCCAGCGCCATTTCGCTAGCGGCTAGCACAGATACGCAGTATTTT. This gives the protein CASAISLAASTDTQYF.

The chain couples TRBV6-2 or TRBV6-3 to TRBJ2-3; 12 bases are a match to TRBD2. CDR1 is MNHEY, CDR2 SVGEGT, per germline. The length of the CDR3 is 16 residues. The J segment lost 3 bases and the V segment lost 9 bases, leaving 10 bases of the junction unmatched. CDR3 amino acids: CASQKASGRVTDTQYF. The DNA of the CDR3 is TGTGCCAGTCAAAAGGCTAGCGGGAGGGTAACAGATACGCAGTATTTT.